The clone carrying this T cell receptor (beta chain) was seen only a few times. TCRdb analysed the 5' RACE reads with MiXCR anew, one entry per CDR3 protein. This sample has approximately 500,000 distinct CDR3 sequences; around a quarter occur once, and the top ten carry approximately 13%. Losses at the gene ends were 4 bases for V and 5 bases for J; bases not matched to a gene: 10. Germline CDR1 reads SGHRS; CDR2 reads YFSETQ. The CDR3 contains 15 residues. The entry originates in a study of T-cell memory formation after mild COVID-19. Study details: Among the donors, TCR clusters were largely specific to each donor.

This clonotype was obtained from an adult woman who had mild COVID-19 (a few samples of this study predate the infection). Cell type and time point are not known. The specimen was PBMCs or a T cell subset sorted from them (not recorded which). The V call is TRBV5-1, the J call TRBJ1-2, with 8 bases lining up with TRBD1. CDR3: CASSGGDRMLYGYTF. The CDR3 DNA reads TGCGCCAGCAGCGGGGGGGACAGGATGCTATATGGCTACACCTTC.